This is a list of T cell receptor beta chains from one sample in a study of T cells in Graves' hyperthyroidism and ophthalmopathy. TCRdb reprocessed the multiplex PCR reads with MiXCR, giving one entry per CDR3 protein. The repertoire includes about 380,000 distinct CDR3 sequences, around 15% of them detected once, and around a fifth sits in the top ten. The sequenced sample was blood. The receptors shown here come from a woman younger than 45 with Graves' ophthalmopathy. Both conserved end residues are part of each CDR3. The D gene is left open where the match is weak. Only part of the rows carry a size: once, few, many, or a class if the clone is expanded.

clone_size	v_call	j_call	cdr3_length	d_call	cdr3_aa	cdr3_nt
many	TRBV7-9	TRBJ1-1	13	.	CASRRPGYTEAFF	TGTGCCAGCAGACGACCGGGGTACACTGAAGCTTTCTTT
many	TRBV4-1	TRBJ1-5	17	.	CASSLVVGRYSNQPQHF	TGCGCCAGCAGTCTGGTGGTCGGTCGTTATAGCAATCAGCCCCAGCATTTT
many	TRBV7-3	TRBJ2-6	17	.	CASSLAGDVAGANVLTF	TGTGCCAGCAGCTTAGCAGGGGATGTGGCTGGGGCCAACGTCCTGACTTTC
.	TRBV9	TRBJ1-4	15	.	CASSRDGRTNEKLFF	TGTGCCAGCAGCCGGGATGGCAGAACTAATGAAAAACTGTTTTTT
.	TRBV29-1	TRBJ2-7	13	.	CSVDGTSAYEQYF	TGCAGCGTTGACGGGACATCTGCCTACGAGCAGTACTTC
once	TRBV3-1	TRBJ1-4	16	.	CAGSLYNGALNEKLFF	TGTGCCGGCAGTCTATACAACGGGGCTCTTAATGAAAAACTGTTTTTT
many	TRBV28	TRBJ2-1	16	TRBD1	CASRLNRDRGMYEQFF	TGTGCCAGCAGACTTAACCGGGACAGGGGGATGTATGAGCAGTTCTTC
many	TRBV15	TRBJ2-1	13	.	CATSRDFGNEQFF	TGTGCCACCAGCAGAGATTTCGGCAATGAGCAGTTCTTC
.	TRBV20-1	TRBJ2-2	14	.	CSAFTGLHTGELFF	TGCAGTGCATTTACCGGGCTACACACCGGGGAGCTGTTTTTT
.	TRBV2	TRBJ1-5	17	TRBD1	CAGPGTGTRISNQPQHF	TGTGCCGGTCCCGGGACAGGAACACGTATTAGCAATCAGCCCCAGCATTTT
few	TRBV9	TRBJ2-7	12	.	CASSASGGEQYF	TGTGCCAGCAGCGCCTCGGGCGGGGAGCAGTACTTC
.	TRBV20-1	TRBJ2-3	15	TRBD2	CGAREVGSWEGTQYF	TGCGGTGCTAGAGAGGTGGGCAGCTGGGAGGGTACGCAGTATTTT
many	TRBV7-3	TRBJ2-3	16	TRBD2	CASSLGGAFSTDTQYF	TGTGCCAGCAGTCTCGGGGGGGCGTTTAGCACAGATACGCAGTATTTT
many	TRBV12-3/TRBV12-4	TRBJ1-4	11	.	CASSTLEKLFF	TGTGCCAGCAGTACGTTGGAAAAACTGTTTTTT
.	TRBV11-2	TRBJ2-7	15	TRBD1	CASSAAGTGGSEQYF	TGTGCCAGCAGCGCAGCCGGGACAGGGGGCTCCGAGCAGTACTTC
many	TRBV20-1	TRBJ1-2	13	.	CSDQRTGGEGYTF	TGCAGTGATCAAAGGACGGGGGGCGAAGGCTACACCTTC
few	TRBV9	TRBJ2-3	16	.	CASSWGRGGVTDTQYF	TGTGCCAGCAGCTGGGGAAGGGGGGGGGTCACAGATACGCAGTATTTT
many	TRBV28	TRBJ2-3	18	TRBD1	CASSLWGTGSRITDTQYF	TGTGCCAGCAGTTTATGGGGGACAGGGTCCCGAATCACAGATACGCAGTATTTT
few	TRBV28	TRBJ1-4	14	.	CASRSGTRGEKLFF	TGTGCCAGCAGGTCCGGGACTAGGGGAGAAAAACTGTTTTTT
many	TRBV5-1	TRBJ2-1	14	.	CASSLATEYNEQFF	TGCGCCAGCAGCCTGGCGACAGAATACAATGAGCAGTTCTTC
few	TRBV25-1	TRBJ1-2	13	.	CASSDWGDSGYTF	TGTGCCAGCAGTGATTGGGGGGATAGTGGCTACACCTTC
many	TRBV5-1	TRBJ2-5	14	.	CASSLEGRGETQYF	TGTGCCAGCAGTTTAGAGGGACGGGGAGAGACCCAGTACTTC
many	TRBV2	TRBJ1-2	17	.	CASRVNRVRANGDGYTF	TGTGCCAGCAGGGTTAACAGGGTACGGGCAAACGGAGATGGCTACACCTTC
many	TRBV28	TRBJ2-5	16	.	CASSPRTRYPQETQYF	TGTGCCAGCAGTCCGCGCACCAGATACCCCCAAGAGACCCAGTACTTC
many	TRBV9	TRBJ2-3	12	.	CASNGRTDTQYF	TGTGCCAGCAACGGGCGCACAGATACGCAGTATTTT
.	TRBV19	TRBJ1-3	18	.	CASSIDRSTPSSGNTIYF	TGTGCCAGTAGTATAGATCGGTCCACCCCGAGCTCTGGAAACACCATATATTTT
many	TRBV9	TRBJ2-3	12	.	CASSVAADTQYF	TGTGCCAGCAGCGTAGCTGCGGATACGCAGTATTTT
.	TRBV7-3	TRBJ2-3	16	TRBD2	CASSLQGGGPADTQYF	TGTGCCAGCAGCTTACAGGGCGGGGGGCCCGCAGATACGCAGTATTTT
many	TRBV18	TRBJ1-4	14	.	CASSPRGGDEKLFF	TGTGCCAGCTCACCTCGGGGGGGAGATGAAAAACTGTTTTTT
many	TRBV20-1	TRBJ2-3	16	TRBD2	CSAEDRAGASTDTQYF	TGCAGTGCCGAGGACCGAGCGGGGGCTAGCACAGATACGCAGTATTTT
many	TRBV2	TRBJ2-7	14	.	CASKRDGSLGEQYF	TGTGCCAGCAAGAGGGACGGATCACTGGGCGAGCAGTACTTC
.	TRBV5-6	TRBJ1-4	15	TRBD1	CASSLLGTANEKLFF	TGTGCCAGCAGCTTGCTGGGGACAGCTAATGAAAAACTGTTTTTT
many	TRBV18	TRBJ2-5	14	.	CASSPPTGRETQYF	TGTGCCAGCTCACCACCTACGGGACGAGAGACCCAGTACTTC
few	TRBV20-1	TRBJ1-2	12	.	CSATSGGEYYTF	TGCAGTGCTACCTCGGGTGGAGAGTACTACACCTTC
many	TRBV2	TRBJ2-2	14	.	CASSATGIGGELFF	TGTGCCAGCAGTGCAACAGGGATCGGCGGGGAGCTGTTTTTT
many	TRBV24-1	TRBJ1-1	15	TRBD1	CATSDRTGGSTEAFF	TGTGCCACCAGTGATCGGACAGGCGGGAGCACTGAAGCTTTCTTT
many	TRBV24-1	TRBJ1-5	13	.	CATSPEGNQPQHF	TGTGCCACCAGCCCCGAGGGCAATCAGCCCCAGCATTTT
many	TRBV12-5	TRBJ2-3	13	.	CASGFQERDTQYF	TGTGCTAGTGGTTTTCAGGAGCGGGATACGCAGTATTTT
few	TRBV4-2	TRBJ2-1	16	TRBD2	CASSQEPSGGYNEQFF	TGTGCCAGCAGCCAAGAGCCTAGCGGGGGGTATAATGAGCAGTTCTTC
.	TRBV7-2	TRBJ2-2	15	.	CASSPRPLGTGELFF	TGTGCCAGCAGCCCCCGGCCTTTGGGCACCGGGGAGCTGTTTTTT
many	TRBV6-1	TRBJ2-1	13	.	CASIRGALVEQFF	TGTGCCAGCATCCGGGGGGCTCTCGTTGAGCAGTTCTTC
few	TRBV20-1	TRBJ1-2	12	.	CSAQRTDYGYTF	TGCAGTGCCCAAAGGACAGACTATGGCTACACCTTC
many	TRBV7-2	TRBJ2-3	16	TRBD2	CASSLRSGGGGDTQYF	TGTGCCAGCAGCTTACGTAGCGGGGGTGGAGGAGATACGCAGTATTTT
.	TRBV5-6	TRBJ2-2	16	.	CASSWGSEGNTGELFF	TGTGCCAGCAGCTGGGGCTCGGAGGGTAACACCGGGGAGCTGTTTTTT
many	TRBV28	TRBJ1-2	12	.	CASREDSYGYTF	TGTGCCAGCAGAGAGGACAGCTATGGCTACACCTTC
.	TRBV4-2	TRBJ2-1	14	TRBD2	CTSSQRTSGIEQFF	TGTACCAGCAGCCAAAGGACTAGCGGGATTGAGCAGTTCTTC
few	TRBV6-2/TRBV6-3	TRBJ1-5	18	.	CASSIRSELGPSNQPQHF	TGTGCCAGCAGTATACGATCGGAGTTAGGACCCAGCAATCAGCCCCAGCATTTT
.	TRBV24-1	TRBJ2-7	12	.	CATSLSGLEQYF	TGTGCCACCTCCCTGTCGGGGCTCGAGCAGTACTTC
many	TRBV5-1	TRBJ2-5	12	.	CASSSKRETQYF	TGCGCCAGCAGCTCCAAACGGGAGACCCAGTACTTC
many	TRBV10-3	TRBJ1-1	14	.	CAISEEPLNTEAFF	TGTGCCATCAGTGAGGAGCCGCTGAACACTGAAGCTTTCTTT